Shown below are 24 T cell receptor beta chains from a single sample sequenced in a study of T cell changes during pregnancy in multiple sclerosis. Produced via immunoSEQ multiplex PCR; TCRdb's table is partial and in-frame only. The data contain some 20,000 clones, 85% to 90% of them singletons. This specimen was CD8+ T cells from peripheral blood mononuclear cells, taken in the second trimester of pregnancy. The receptors were sampled from a female donor in good health, enrolled as a control in a pregnancy study.

The genes are TRBV6-5 and TRBJ1-1, with D possibly being TRBD1 (5 bases). This CDR3 spans 15 amino acids. Trimming took off 2 bases at V and 1 base at J, with 11 bases between the two ends. Germline values: CDR1 MNHEY, CDR2 SVGAGI. The DNA for the CDR3 is TGTGCCAGCAGTTACGGAACTCAGGGGAACACTGAAGCTTTCTTT. Amino acids: CASSYGTQGNTEAFF.

In this sample, this clone turned up once. This chain joins TRBV6-4 and TRBJ2-3, with 8 positions matching TRBD1. Germline V gene data show CDR1 as MRHNA and CDR2 as SNTAGT. The junction had 0 bases not matched to a gene; V was cut back by 4 bases and J by 0 bases. The CDR3 is 14 residues long. The CDR3 sequence: CASSGTGSTDTQYF. As DNA, the CDR3 is TGTGCCAGCAGTGGGACAGGGAGCACAGATACGCAGTATTTT.

V is TRBV28 and J is TRBJ2-6; no firm D call. Germline V CDR1 and CDR2: MDHEN, SYDVKM. Trimming removed 6 bases at V and 2 bases at J, with 11 bases between. The CDR3 length is 15 residues. The CDR3 bases are TGTGCCAGCAGCCCCAACAGAGCTGGGGCCAACGTCCTGACTTTC. This sequence encodes CASSPNRAGANVLTF.

The chain has TRBV19 and TRBJ2-1; 12 bases align to TRBD2. V was pared by 5 bases and J by 8 bases, with 10 bases of the junction left unmatched. The CDR3 loop spans 16 amino acids. The germline V gene encodes CDR1 LNHDA and CDR2 SQIVND (reference sequence). CDR3 coding DNA: TGTGCCAGTAGTGCCCTAGCGGGAGGGGTTACCGATGAGCAGTTCTTC. This sequence encodes CASSALAGGVTDEQFF.

The chain links TRBV9 to TRBJ2-7, with D perhaps TRBD2 (5 bases). V lost 0 bases and J 2 bases, leaving 12 bases between the germline ends. The CDR3 consists of 15 residues. Germline CDR1 and CDR2: SGDLS and YYNGEE. The CDR3 DNA reads TGTGCCAGCAGCGTAGCCCCAGCGGAGACCTACGAGCAGTACTTC. Its translation is CASSVAPAETYEQYF.

CDR3 loop: CASSLSWGTGRGDEQYF. Written as DNA, the CDR3 is TGTGCCAGCAGTTTATCGTGGGGGACAGGGAGGGGCGACGAGCAGTACTTC. This chain uses TRBV27 with TRBJ2-7, with 9 nucleotides matching TRBD1. Germline CDR1 reads MNHEY; CDR2 reads SMNVEV (reference sequence). CDR3 size: 17 residues. With 0 bases clipped from V and 5 bases from J, the junction kept 11 bases outside the gene matches.

V and J are TRBV9 and TRBJ2-7; possible D gene TRBD2, 6 bases. CDR3 length: 17 residues. Germline values: CDR1 SGDLS, CDR2 YYNGEE. V gave up 0 bases and J gave up 4 bases, with 20 bases separating them. The CDR3 DNA is TGTGCCAGCAGCGTAGGGTCGGGACCCTGGGGGGATTACGAGCAGTACTTC. It encodes CASSVGSGPWGDYEQYF.

The J gene is TRBJ1-5, the V gene TRBV7-8; 8 bases are a match to TRBD1. Germline V gene lookup returns CDR1 SGHVS and CDR2 FQNEAQ. After removal of 2 bases from V and 5 bases from J, the junction contained 11 bases not matched to a gene. This CDR3 contains 17 residues. The CDR3: CASSLRLRDRGHQPQHF. The CDR3 bases are TGTGCCAGCAGCTTACGTTTAAGAGACAGGGGCCATCAGCCCCAGCATTTT.

This chain connects TRBV6-4 to TRBJ2-3, with 11 positions matching TRBD2. The CDR3 has 15 residues. CDR1 is MRHNA and CDR2 is SNTAGT in the germline V gene. V dropped 3 bases and J dropped 4; count of bases not matched to a gene: 3. The CDR3 nucleotides are TGTGCCAGCAGTGAACTAGCGGGAGAGGCAGATACGCAGTATTTT. As protein: CASSELAGEADTQYF.

The rearrangement uses TRBV5-6 and TRBJ1-2; TRBD1 matches at 9 bases. This CDR3 comprises 14 residues. Germline values: CDR1 SGHDT, CDR2 YYEEEE. Unmatched junction bases numbered 6, after V lost 2 bases and J lost 7 bases. The DNA for the CDR3 is TGTGCCAGCAGCTTAAACAGGGGGCATAGTGGCTACACCTTC. It is translated as CASSLNRGHSGYTF.

V is TRBV4-1 and J is TRBJ2-7; D is possibly TRBD1 (6 bases). This CDR3 is 16 amino acids long. Germline CDR1 reads MGHRA; CDR2 reads YSYEKL. The germline V and J ends were trimmed by 0 bases and 1 base, with 13 bases remaining between them. CDR3 nucleotides: TGCGCCAGCAGCCAAGATAGGACAGACGCATCCTACGAGCAGTACTTC. It is translated as CASSQDRTDASYEQYF.

The V gene is TRBV9, the J gene TRBJ2-1; D call uncertain. The CDR3 length is 11 residues. CDR1 is SGDLS, CDR2 YYNGEE, per germline. The V end lost 3 bases, the J end lost 5 bases, and 3 bases lay between the germline ends. The CDR3 loop is CASSDNNEQFF. The CDR3 DNA reads TGTGCCAGCAGCGACAACAATGAGCAGTTCTTC.

The chain joins TRBV13 to TRBJ2-6; perhaps TRBD2 as D (5 bases). Trimming shortened V by 5 bases and J by 0 bases, and 17 bases separated the two germline ends. Germline CDR1 is PRHDT and CDR2 is FYEKMQ (reference sequence). The CDR3 extends over 18 amino acids. This CDR3 reads CASSRGLRPPSGANVLTF. The CDR3 DNA sequence: TGTGCCAGCAGCCGCGGGTTGAGGCCGCCCTCTGGGGCCAACGTCCTGACTTTC.

This clone was detected once. The chain uses TRBV4-1 and TRBJ1-5; TRBD1 matches at 8 bases. After removal of 3 bases from V and 2 bases from J, the junction contained 3 bases not matched to a gene. The germline V gene has CDR1 MGHRA and CDR2 YSYEKL. This CDR3 comprises 15 residues. The CDR3 reads CASSHMTGGNQPQHF. CDR3 sequence (DNA): TGCGCCAGCAGCCATATGACAGGGGGCAATCAGCCCCAGCATTTT.

To note about this clone: The sample holds other DNA sequences that translate to the same CDR3. The CDR3 DNA follows: TGTGCCAGCAGTGCCGGGGGCACAGATACGCAGTATTTT. Translating gives CASSAGGTDTQYF. This chain uses TRBV6-4 with TRBJ2-3; maybe TRBD2 (5 bases). The CDR3 is made up of 13 amino acids. Germline CDR1 is MRHNA and CDR2 is SNTAGT. V was pared by 4 bases and J by 1 base, with 6 bases between.

The CDR3 is CAGNRASDYGYTF. The CDR3 region has the DNA TGTGCCGGAAACAGGGCGTCGGACTATGGCTACACCTTC. J is TRBJ1-2 and V is TRBV30; a weak D match, TRBD1 (6 bases). Germline CDR1 is GTSNPN and CDR2 is SVGIG (reference sequence). The CDR3 totals 13 residues. Trimming stripped 8 bases from V and 3 bases from J, with 16 bases between.

The chain carries TRBV11-2 and TRBJ2-7, with 8 bases matching TRBD2. V lost 7 bases to trimming and J lost 4 bases; unmatched junction nucleotides: 15. Germline CDR1 is SGHAT and CDR2 is FQNNGV. The CDR3 loop spans 16 amino acids. The CDR3 loop reads CASTHRREVPLYEQYF. The CDR3 DNA reads TGTGCCAGCACCCACCGGCGGGAGGTCCCTTTGTACGAGCAGTACTTC.

V is TRBV28 and J is TRBJ2-3; D is possibly TRBD1 (6 bases). Trimming removed 3 bases from V and 3 bases from J, with 19 bases in between. Germline V gene lookup returns CDR1 MDHEN and CDR2 SYDVKM. The CDR3 consists of 17 residues. The CDR3 nucleotides are TGTGCCAGCAGTTTTATCCGGTCGGACAGCTTAACAGATACGCAGTATTTT. Protein: CASSFIRSDSLTDTQYF.

The chain carries TRBV28 and TRBJ2-1; tentative D call: TRBD2 (7 bases). V lost 2 bases and J 7 bases, leaving 15 bases between the germline ends. The germline CDR1 and CDR2 sequences are MDHEN and SYDVKM. This CDR3 spans 15 amino acids. In nucleotides, the CDR3 is TGTGCCAGCAGTTTACTCGTGGGGGGGGCTAATGAGCAGTTCTTC. It specifies CASSLLVGGANEQFF.

The V gene is TRBV7-3, the J gene TRBJ2-1; 7 nucleotides agree with TRBD2. J lost 6 bases, V lost 3 bases, and 8 bases had no gene match. Germline loops: CDR1 SGHTA, CDR2 FQGTGA. The CDR3 is made up of 15 amino acids. CDR3 sequence (DNA): TGTGCCAGCAGCTTGGTCCGGGGGGAAGGCAATGAGCAGTTCTTC. Amino acid sequence: CASSLVRGEGNEQFF.

The rearrangement uses TRBV4-1 and TRBJ2-7, with 10 bases lining up with TRBD1. The V and J ends lost 3 bases and 5 bases, in that order; junction bases with no gene match: 7. CDR1 is MGHRA and CDR2 is YSYEKL in the germline V gene. The length of the CDR3 is 15 residues. As DNA, the CDR3 is TGCGCCAGCAGCCACCAGACAGGGGGCGGCGACGAGCAGTACTTC. As protein: CASSHQTGGGDEQYF.

V is TRBV9 and J is TRBJ2-7; maybe TRBD2 (7 bases). The germline V gene has CDR1 SGDLS and CDR2 YYNGEE. The CDR3 contains 16 residues. Trimming stripped 1 base from V and 0 bases from J, with 14 bases between. This CDR3 is CASSVFGGASSYEQYF. As DNA, the CDR3 is TGTGCCAGCAGCGTATTTGGGGGGGCAAGCTCCTACGAGCAGTACTTC.

The chain recombines TRBV19 with TRBJ2-1, with a possible D match to TRBD2 (7 bases). CDR1 and CDR2 (germline): LNHDA, SQIVND (reference sequence). CDR3 length: 15 residues. Trimming removed 0 bases at V and 9 bases at J, with 15 bases between. The CDR3 region has the DNA TGTGCCAGTAGTATAGAGGAGCGGGACAATGGTGAGCAGTTCTTC. It translates to CASSIEERDNGEQFF. The full variable domain, its missing parts supplied by reference TRBV19 and TRBJ2-1, is DGGITQSPKYLFRKEGQNVTLSCEQNLNHDAMYWYRQDPGQGLRLIYYSQIVNDFQKGDIAEGYSVSREKKESFPLTVTSAQKNPTAFYLCASSIEERDNGEQFFGPGTRLTVL.

The V call is TRBV9, the J call TRBJ2-1, with D maybe TRBD2 (7 bases). Germline V gene lookup returns CDR1 SGDLS and CDR2 YYNGEE. V gave up 3 bases and J gave up 9 bases, with 19 bases separating them. The CDR3 has 15 amino acids. CDR3 coding DNA: TGTGCCAGCAGCGAACGCGAGGGGGGGCTAGTTGAGCAGTTCTTC. Translating it yields CASSEREGGLVEQFF.